Below are 18 T cell receptor beta chains sequenced from a single sample in a study of shared clonotypes between healthy human individuals. Assay: immunoSEQ multiplex PCR; the TCRdb copy retains only in-frame clones and omits some. The table lists 300,000 or so clones, around 67% of them singletons, with about 9.3% in the top ten. Sequencing was carried out using memory CD4+ T cells sorted from blood. As for subset: CD45RA-negative fraction. These receptors were collected from a man aged 30 to 39 in good health.

This sequence joins TRBV18 and TRBJ1-1; 7 bases match TRBD1. The junction had 9 bases not matched to a gene; V was cut back by 2 bases and J by 3 bases. The length of the CDR3 is 16 residues. Looked up from germline, CDR1 is KGHSH and CDR2 is LQKENI. CDR3 nucleotide sequence: TGTGCCAGCTCACCAGTTTTGCTCCAGGGGGACACTGAAGCTTTCTTT. Translation gives CASSPVLLQGDTEAFF.

The rearrangement uses TRBV30 and TRBJ2-3, with D possibly being TRBD1 or TRBD2 (7 bases each). This CDR3 spans 12 amino acids. The ends were cut back, 2 bases at V and 8 bases at J, with 11 bases in the middle. Germline CDR1 reads GTSNPN; CDR2 reads SVGIG (reference sequence). The CDR3 region has the DNA TGTGCCTGGAGTCCAGGGGGGGTTACGCAGTATTTT. It encodes CAWSPGGVTQYF.

This clone was counted only a few times. The V and J genes are TRBV29-1 and TRBJ2-1; D gene ambiguous. The CDR3 contains 12 residues. V lost 3 bases, J lost 8 bases, and 11 bases lay in between. The germline gives CDR1 SQVTM, CDR2 ANQGSEA. The CDR3 sequence is CSVDGVSHEQFF. CDR3 nucleotide sequence: TGCAGCGTTGATGGAGTCTCGCATGAGCAGTTCTTC.

The chain uses TRBV7-3 and TRBJ1-2, with 7 bases identical to TRBD1. Germline V lookup: CDR1 SGHTA, CDR2 FQGTGA. V shed 5 bases, J shed 4 bases, and the junction held 7 bases outside the gene matches. The CDR3 has 14 amino acids. CDR3 bases: TGTGCCAGCAGCCCAGGGGGGACGGCCTATGGCTACACCTTC. Encoded protein: CASSPGGTAYGYTF.

This chain joins TRBV5-1 and TRBJ2-3; 12 nucleotides line up with TRBD2. After removal of 4 bases from V and 4 bases from J, the junction contained 7 bases not matched to a gene. The CDR3 is 16 amino acids. The germline CDR1 and CDR2 sequences are SGHRS and YFSETQ. CDR3 region: CASSLKTSGSADTQYF. The CDR3 DNA follows: TGCGCCAGCAGCCTTAAGACTAGCGGGAGCGCAGATACGCAGTATTTT.

This chain connects TRBV20-1 to TRBJ2-3; D unresolved. The CDR3 totals 11 residues. Trimming cost V 3 bases and J 6 bases, with 7 bases left between them. CDR1 is DFQATT, CDR2 SNEGSKA, per germline (reference sequence). The DNA of the CDR3 is TGCAGTGCTAGTACGTCCGATACGCAGTATTTT. Residues: CSASTSDTQYF.

V gene TRBV5-4 combines with J gene TRBJ2-7; D not certain. The CDR3 length is 14 residues. The ends were cut back, 0 bases at V and 3 bases at J, with 10 bases in the middle. In germline, CDR1 is SGHNT, CDR2 YYREEE (reference sequence). As DNA, the CDR3 is TGTGCCAGCAGCTTGGCCCCCAGTTACTACGAGCAGTACTTC. It translates to CASSLAPSYYEQYF. The complete variable domain, with remaining parts taken from reference TRBV5-4 and TRBJ2-7, reads ETGVTQSPTHLIKTRGQQVTLRCSSQSGHNTVSWYQQALGQGPQFIFQYYREEENGRGNFPPRFSGLQFPNYSSELNVNALELDDSALYLCASSLAPSYYEQYFGPGTRLTVT.

In its sample, this clone was seen many times. This chain uses TRBV5-1 with TRBJ2-3; D is unclear. Germline-derived CDR1 and CDR2 are SGHRS and YFSETQ. CDR3 length: 14 residues. Trimming pared 0 bases from V and 5 bases from J, leaving 10 bases between. The CDR3 protein is CASSLATPRDTQYF. For the CDR3, the DNA is TGCGCCAGCAGCTTGGCCACCCCCCGAGATACGCAGTATTTT.

This clone has only a few counts. The V call is TRBV10-3, the J call TRBJ1-6, with 7 bases matching TRBD1. V shed 0 bases and J 10 bases; nucleotides not matched to a gene: 3. Looked up from germline, CDR1 is ENHRY and CDR2 is SYGVKD. CDR3 length: 14 amino acids. CDR3 nucleotide sequence: TGTGCCATCAGTGAGTCCAAGGGGGCCTCACCCCTCCACTTT. The encoded protein is CAISESKGASPLHF.

This clone was seen only a few times. Other DNA sequences in this specimen translate into the identical CDR3. The rearrangement links TRBV4-1 to TRBJ2-1; the D is unclear. The CDR3 loop spans 16 amino acids. The V and J ends lost 1 base and 0 bases respectively, with 10 bases between them. Germline CDR1 is MGHRA and CDR2 is YSYEKL. CDR3 sequence reads: CASSQVDIISYNEQFF. CDR3 nucleotides: TGCGCCAGCAGCCAAGTCGACATCATCTCCTACAATGAGCAGTTCTTC.

This CDR3 is CASSYRDRGAYEQYF. The CDR3 DNA reads TGTGCCAGCAGTTACCGAGACAGGGGAGCCTACGAGCAGTACTTC. The chain recombines TRBV6-5 with TRBJ2-7; TRBD1 agrees at 8 bases. The CDR3 covers 15 residues. Germline-derived CDR1 and CDR2 are MNHEY and SVGAGI. V was pared by 2 bases and J by 2 bases, with 5 bases of the junction left unmatched.

V gene TRBV7-9 combines with J gene TRBJ2-7; D is perhaps TRBD2 (5 bases). The CDR3 length is 14 residues. V lost 5 bases, J lost 0 bases, and 11 bases lay in between. The germline V gene encodes CDR1 SEHNR and CDR2 FQNEAQ (reference sequence). The CDR3 loop reads CASSVSASSYEQYF. In DNA, the CDR3 is TGTGCCAGCAGCGTTAGCGCGAGCTCCTACGAGCAGTACTTC.

The V and J genes are TRBV11-3 and TRBJ2-4, with a possible D match to TRBD1 (6 bases). V shed 5 bases and J shed 3 bases, with 8 bases lying between them. Germline CDR1 is SGHNT and CDR2 is YENEEA. There are 13 residues in the CDR3. The CDR3: CASSGQNKNIQYF. The CDR3, as DNA: TGTGCCAGCAGCGGACAGAACAAAAACATTCAGTACTTC. Drawing the rest from reference TRBV11-3 and TRBJ2-4, the complete variable domain is EAGVVQSPRYKIIEKKQPVAFWCNPISGHNTLYWYLQNLGQGPELLIRYENEEAVDDSQLPKDRFSAERLKGVDSTLKIQPAELGDSAVYLCASSGQNKNIQYFGAGTRLSVL.

This clone appeared a single time. J is TRBJ1-4 and V is TRBV6-5, with D possibly being TRBD1 (5 bases). The germline V and J ends were trimmed by 2 bases and 6 bases, with 16 bases remaining between them. CDR3 size: 16 residues. Germline loops: CDR1 MNHEY, CDR2 SVGAGI. CDR3 sequence (DNA): TGTGCCAGCAGTTACATCGGGGCATACGGGGATGAAAAACTGTTTTTT. The encoded protein is CASSYIGAYGDEKLFF.

The rearrangement links TRBV5-1 to TRBJ2-7; 7 bases line up with TRBD2. The trim removed 3 bases at V and 3 bases at J, leaving 3 bases unmatched. The CDR3 extends over 13 amino acids. Germline V gene sequence: CDR1 SGHRS, CDR2 YFSETQ. The CDR3 sequence: CASSSGGRYEQYF. CDR3 coding DNA: TGCGCCAGCAGCTCGGGAGGACGCTACGAGCAGTACTTC.

This rearrangement joins TRBV30 to TRBJ2-5, with 11 bases matching TRBD2. J gave up 1 base and V 3 bases, and 10 bases lay outside the gene matches. The CDR3 is 17 amino acids. The germline V gene has CDR1 GTSNPN and CDR2 SVGIG (reference sequence). CDR3 sequence (DNA): TGTGCCTGGAGAAAGATGGTGACTAGCGGGACCCAAGAGACCCAGTACTTC. This sequence encodes CAWRKMVTSGTQETQYF.

This clone was seen once. The chain couples TRBV19 to TRBJ2-1; D remains ambiguous. Germline values: CDR1 LNHDA, CDR2 SQIVND (reference sequence). The CDR3 sequence is 13 residues long. V was pared by 3 bases and J by 8 bases, with 11 bases between. The CDR3 DNA sequence: TGTGCCAGTAGTATTCCGGCTCCGGATGAGCAGTTCTTC. Translated: CASSIPAPDEQFF.

The chain employs TRBV27 and TRBJ1-5; possibly TRBD1 for D (5 bases). CDR1 and CDR2 (germline): MNHEY, SMNVEV (reference sequence). CDR3 length equals 17 residues. Deletions cut 7 bases from V and 1 base from J, with 20 bases between. Here the CDR3 reads CASTPRAGSRSNQPQHF. The CDR3 DNA reads as TGTGCCAGCACCCCTCGGGCAGGGTCGAGGAGCAATCAGCCCCAGCATTTT.